One and the same sample provided the 14 T cell receptor beta chains below, sequenced in a study of T-cell memory formation after mild COVID-19. TCRdb re-derived calls from the 5' RACE reads in MiXCR, one entry per CDR3 protein. The sample holds approximately 150,000 distinct CDR3 sequences, 15% to 20% seen once. Sequenced: PBMCs or a T cell subset sorted from them (not recorded which). The origin of the receptors is an adult woman who had mild COVID-19 (a few samples of this study predate the infection). Cell type and time point are not known.

J is TRBJ2-2 and V is TRBV19; D is uncertain. This CDR3 has 13 amino acids. Between the trimmed V and J ends, which lost 0 bases and 1 base, there was a span of 0 bases. Per germline, CDR1 LNHDA and CDR2 SQIVND (reference sequence). The CDR3 bases are TGTGCCAGTAGTATAGAGAACACCGGGGAGCTGTTTTTT. Protein product: CASSIENTGELFF.

This clonotype has just a few counts. CDR3 amino acids: CASSSGLWGRGLDYNEQFF. The CDR3 bases are TGTGCCAGCAGCTCGGGACTTTGGGGGCGGGGACTCGACTACAATGAGCAGTTCTTC. The chain links TRBV7-6 to TRBJ2-1, with D tentatively TRBD1 or TRBD2 (6 bases each). Germline CDR1 and CDR2: SGHVS and FNYEAQ. This CDR3 region has 19 residues. Trimming took 4 bases from V and 3 from J, leaving 25 bases between them.

Only a few counts were recorded for this clonotype. V usage is TRBV6-2 or TRBV6-3 and J usage is TRBJ1-4, with a tentative D call TRBD1 (6 bases). The V end lost 6 bases, the J end lost 0 bases, and 11 bases lay between the germline ends. CDR3 length: 15 amino acids. The germline gives CDR1 MNHEY, CDR2 SVGEGT. In DNA form, the CDR3 reads TGTGCCAGCAGCACCGGACAGACAACTAATGAAAAACTGTTTTTT. Its protein product is CASSTGQTTNEKLFF.

The chain links TRBV12-3 or TRBV12-4 to TRBJ2-1; D is perhaps TRBD1 (6 bases). Trimming cost V 6 bases and J 7 bases, with 13 bases left between them. There are 13 residues in the CDR3. The CDR3 loop is CASRRRGGNEQFF. The CDR3 coding sequence is TGTGCCAGCAGACGCAGGGGCGGGAATGAGCAGTTCTTC.

The chain uses TRBV24-1 and TRBJ2-5; 7 bases are shared with TRBD1. CDR1 and CDR2 (germline): KGHDR, SFDVKD. CDR3 length: 15 amino acids. Trimming took 0 bases from V and 5 from J; bases not matched to a gene: 5. The CDR3 spells CATSDLNRGRETQYF. The CDR3 region has the DNA TGTGCCACCAGTGATTTGAACAGGGGCCGGGAGACCCAGTACTTC.

This clonotype has ten or more counts. The chain carries TRBV7-8 and TRBJ2-3; a weak D match, TRBD1 (5 bases). Per germline, CDR1 SGHVS and CDR2 FQNEAQ. The CDR3 covers 15 residues. Trimming shortened V by 5 bases and J by 6 bases, and 18 bases separated the two germline ends. DNA of the CDR3: TGTGCCAGCAGCCTTCAAGGGGCACGGCGGGATACGCAGTATTTT. Translating it yields CASSLQGARRDTQYF.

The V and J genes are TRBV6-5 and TRBJ2-3; perhaps TRBD2 as D (6 bases). The CDR3 spans 16 residues. Trimming stripped 0 bases from V and 0 bases from J, with 10 bases between. From germline, CDR1 is MNHEY and CDR2 SVGAGI. The CDR3 region is CASSYSGRGSTDTQYF. CDR3 nucleotides: TGTGCCAGCAGTTACTCGGGTCGGGGGAGCACAGATACGCAGTATTTT.

This clonotype was seen a handful of times. This chain joins TRBV4-1 and TRBJ2-5; the D gene is possibly TRBD1 (6 bases). Germline loops: CDR1 MGHRA, CDR2 YSYEKL. This CDR3 comprises 15 residues. Trimming shortened V by 0 bases and J by 5 bases, and 13 bases separated the two germline ends. The CDR3 reads CASSQEMTGGETQYF. CDR3 sequence (DNA): TGCGCCAGCAGCCAAGAAATGACAGGCGGGGAGACCCAGTACTTC.

This clonotype has just a few counts. V gene TRBV11-2 combines with J gene TRBJ1-6; tentative D call: TRBD1 (6 bases). V dropped 5 bases and J dropped 7 bases, with 12 bases sitting between them. Germline V gives CDR1 SGHAT, CDR2 FQNNGV. CDR3 size: 14 residues. The CDR3 loop reads CASSRTRGNSPLHF. In DNA, the CDR3 is TGTGCCAGCAGCCGGACCAGGGGAAATTCACCCCTCCACTTT.

This clonotype was detected only a few times. This chain connects TRBV29-1 to TRBJ2-7, with D uncertain. This CDR3 has 12 amino acids. V lost 5 bases, J lost 7 bases, and 15 bases lay in between. Per germline, CDR1 SQVTM and CDR2 ANQGSEA. This CDR3 is CSVRRSAEEQYF. CDR3 in DNA: TGCAGCGTTCGGAGAAGCGCGGAAGAGCAGTACTTC.

The V gene is TRBV7-9, the J gene TRBJ1-2, with 8 bases fitting TRBD1. This CDR3 comprises 13 residues. Germline V gives CDR1 SEHNR, CDR2 FQNEAQ (reference sequence). The V and J ends lost 8 bases and 4 bases, in that order; junction bases with no gene match: 6. The CDR3 bases are TGTGCCAGCGGACAGGGTGGTACCTATGGCTACACCTTC. Translating gives CASGQGGTYGYTF.

The rearrangement joins TRBV7-8 to TRBJ2-1; maybe TRBD1 (6 bases). The CDR3 totals 15 residues. V lost 2 bases, J lost 8 bases, and 16 bases lay in between. Per germline, CDR1 SGHVS and CDR2 FQNEAQ. The CDR3 nucleotides are TGTGCCAGCAGCTTACATTGGTGGGACAATGATGAGCAGTTCTTC. Translation: CASSLHWWDNDEQFF.

The chain links TRBV3-1 to TRBJ2-5; no firm D call. V lost 4 bases and J 4 bases, leaving 13 bases between the germline ends. CDR1 and CDR2 (germline): LGHDT, YNNKEL (reference sequence). The CDR3 has 14 amino acids. In DNA, the CDR3 is TGTGCCAGCAGCCGAGACATATTAGGAGAGACCCAGTACTTC. Translation gives CASSRDILGETQYF.

The chain recombines TRBV20-1 with TRBJ2-1; 10 nucleotides match TRBD1. The CDR3 sequence is 13 residues long. Germline CDR1 reads DFQATT; CDR2 reads SNEGSKA (reference sequence). Losses at the gene ends were 5 bases for V and 13 bases for J; bases not matched to a gene: 11. CDR3 sequence: CSAPGQGSIGQFF. The CDR3 coding sequence is TGCAGTGCTCCGGGACAGGGGTCTATAGGTCAGTTCTTC.